This record concerns one T cell receptor beta chain sequence. The data derive from a study of control samples from healthy donors and cancer patients. Assay: immunoSEQ multiplex PCR; the TCRdb copy retains only in-frame clones and omits some. The sample contains 63,000 or so clones, approximately 84% of which appear only once. CDR3 length: 14 amino acids. Between the trimmed V and J ends, which lost 5 bases and 2 bases, there was a span of 11 bases. CDR1 and CDR2 (germline): MRHNA, SNTAGT. The source of this sequence is a man aged 45-65 years in good health. This chain joins TRBV6-4 and TRBJ2-3, with D possibly matching TRBD2 (6 bases). Sequenced: blood. CDR3 residues: CASSMAGPTDTQYF. In nucleotides, the CDR3 is TGTGCCAGCAGTATGGCGGGGCCCACAGATACGCAGTATTTT.